This TCR beta chain appears in the sequencing data of a study of regulatory T cells in long-lasting Graves disease. Arm-PCR of CDR3 regions and iRepertoire HTBI primers were the basis on which TCR beta libraries were built. TCRdb analysed the multiplex PCR reads with MiXCR anew, one entry per CDR3 protein. The table records a few hundred thousand distinct CDR3 sequences, roughly a quarter of them present only once. CDR3 length: 14 amino acids. Germline V gene lookup returns CDR1 DFQATT and CDR2 SNEGSKA (reference sequence). Trimming took 1 base from V and 0 from J, leaving 6 bases between them. In this sample, this clonotype turned up a few times. Described time point: persistent/refractory GD, antithyroid drugs over 5 years with positive TRAb. The TCR library was made from RNA that had been extracted from PBMCs in TRIzol.

The sequence came from a female donor with Graves disease. Specimen: peripheral blood mononuclear cells (PBMCs), collected when the disease was refractory, from a patient treated with antithyroid drugs. This chain connects TRBV20-1 to TRBJ1-4; D is undetermined. CDR3 protein: CSARVSATNEKLFF. DNA of the CDR3: TGCAGTGCTAGAGTGTCCGCAACTAATGAAAAACTGTTTTTT.